A single sample gave rise to the 12 T cell receptor beta chains below, sequenced in a study of blood T cells in healthy people across ages. A second 7 to 11 cycle PCR used barcoded and J-beta primers. MiXCR was run by TCRdb on the 5' RACE reads, yielding one entry per CDR3 protein. Among hundreds of thousands of distinct CDR3 sequences listed, 25% to 30% were seen once. Sequenced sample: blood. These receptors all stem from a woman aged 80 or over in good health.

This clonotype has a count of ten or more. The chain links TRBV20-1 to TRBJ1-2; 7 bases line up with TRBD1. The CDR3 totals 14 residues. Germline loops: CDR1 DFQATT, CDR2 SNEGSKA (reference sequence). Germline trimming cut 0 bases from V and 7 bases from J; bases unmatched to any gene: 8. CDR3 sequence reads: CSARETDRVGGYTF. CDR3 coding DNA: TGCAGTGCTAGAGAAACTGACAGGGTCGGTGGCTACACCTTC.

This chain joins TRBV20-1 and TRBJ2-5; D is possibly TRBD2 (6 bases). This CDR3 comprises 13 residues. Germline values: CDR1 DFQATT, CDR2 SNEGSKA (reference sequence). V was shortened by 5 bases and J by 4 bases, with 14 bases between the two germline ends. CDR3: CSAWDSSGETQYF. CDR3 DNA sequence: TGCAGTGCTTGGGACTCTTCGGGAGAGACCCAGTACTTC.

Worth noting for this clonotype: This may stem from a read error, because a much larger clone lies one nucleotide away. The chain couples TRBV5-1 to TRBJ2-5; D is possibly TRBD1 or TRBD2 (5 bases each). The V gene's germline CDR1 is SGHRS and CDR2 YFSETQ. The CDR3 is 14 amino acids. The CDR3 sequence is CTSSYGLEGETQYF. The CDR3, as DNA: TGCACCAGCAGCTATGGCCTCGAGGGGGAGACCCAGTACTTC.

As concerns this clonotype: One end of the junction does not line up with germline, which may come from a read error. The chain employs TRBV12-3 or TRBV12-4 and TRBJ2-3, with 8 bases lining up with TRBD2. The CDR3 is 15 amino acids. The DNA of the CDR3 is TGTGCCAGCAGTTTTCAGCGGGGGACCGCAGATGCGCAGTATTTT. Encoded protein: CASSFQRGTADAQYF.

This clonotype was seen ten or more times. The chain carries TRBV9 and TRBJ2-3; 8 bases are a match to TRBD2. Trimming took 0 bases from V and 4 from J; bases not matched to a gene: 10. The CDR3 totals 17 residues. Germline V gene lookup returns CDR1 SGDLS and CDR2 YYNGEE. The CDR3 reads CASSVVLRGATSDTQYF. CDR3 nucleotides: TGTGCCAGCAGCGTAGTGCTGCGGGGGGCTACCTCAGATACGCAGTATTTT.

This clonotype was seen just once. V and J are TRBV7-2 and TRBJ2-1; possibly TRBD1 for D (6 bases). CDR3 length equals 13 residues. Germline V lookup: CDR1 SGHTA, CDR2 FQGNSA. V was trimmed by 5 bases and J by 8 bases, leaving 13 bases between them. CDR3 nucleotides: TGTGCCAGCAGCCTTAGACAGGTCCATGAGCAGTTCTTC. Translation: CASSLRQVHEQFF. Filled out from reference TRBV7-2 and TRBJ2-1, the complete variable domain reads GAGVSQSPSNKVTEKGKDVELRCDPISGHTALYWYRQSLGQGLEFLIYFQGNSAPDKSGLPSDRFSAERTGGSVSTLTIQRTQQEDSAVYLCASSLRQVHEQFFGPGTRLTVL.

There are many counts of this clonotype. The chain couples TRBV12-3 or TRBV12-4 to TRBJ1-6, with D perhaps matching TRBD1 (5 bases). The CDR3 spans 13 residues. Trimming cost V 3 bases and J 7 bases, with 7 bases left between them. The CDR3 protein is CASSLGRNSPLHF. Written as DNA, the CDR3 is TGTGCCAGCAGTTTGGGGCGGAATTCACCCCTCCACTTT.

This clonotype occurred a few times. The chain combines TRBV11-2 with TRBJ2-6; D unresolved. The CDR3 is 15 amino acids. Per the germline V gene, CDR1 is SGHAT and CDR2 is FQNNGV. The ends were cut back, 8 bases at V and 1 base at J, with 12 bases in the middle. The CDR3 loop reads CASSPTISGANVLTF. The CDR3, as DNA: TGTGCCAGCTCCCCAACTATTTCTGGGGCCAACGTCCTGACTTTC.

This clonotype was seen many times. The rearrangement uses TRBV3-1 and TRBJ2-7, with 8 bases lining up with TRBD2. CDR3 length equals 15 residues. V dropped 1 base and J dropped 4; count of bases not matched to a gene: 6. Germline V lookup: CDR1 LGHDT, CDR2 YNNKEL (reference sequence). The CDR3 DNA is TGTGCCAGCAGCCAAGCTGCGGGGGGACGGTACGAGCAGTACTTC. Residues: CASSQAAGGRYEQYF.

The gene calls are TRBV2 and TRBJ2-4, with D perhaps TRBD1 (6 bases). The last part of the DNA fits TRBJ2-5 better; the J call may be wrong. The CDR3 has 15 residues. Germline CDR1 and CDR2: SNHLY and FYNNEI. The CDR3 coding sequence is TGTGCCAGCAGTGAACAGGACAGATCCCAAGAGACCCAGTACTTC. This codes for CASSEQDRSQETQYF.

As concerns this clonotype: One base away lies a much larger clone, so this may be a sequencing read error. The chain recombines TRBV7-2 with TRBJ2-5; perhaps D is TRBD1 or TRBD2 (5 bases each). Germline V gene lookup returns CDR1 SGHTA and CDR2 FQGNSA. This CDR3 has 15 amino acids. The germline V and J ends were trimmed by 2 bases and 1 base, with 11 bases remaining between them. The CDR3 sequence is CASSLWDGCQETQYF. The CDR3, as DNA: TGTGCCAGCAGCTTATGGGACGGATGCCAAGAGACCCAGTACTTC. The variable domain in full, completed from reference TRBV7-2 and TRBJ2-5, reads GAGVSQSPSNKVTEKGKDVELRCDPISGHTALYWYRQSLGQGLEFLIYFQGNSAPDKSGLPSDRFSAERTGGSVSTLTIQRTQQEDSAVYLCASSLWDGCQETQYFGPGTRLLVL.

CDR3 in amino acids: CASSGTLLLGETQYF. The CDR3 DNA sequence: TGTGCCAGTAGTGGAACCTTGTTACTCGGAGAGACCCAGTACTTC. V is TRBV19 and J is TRBJ2-5; D gene ambiguous. The CDR3 runs 15 residues. The V gene lost 5 bases and the J gene lost 4 bases, with 17 bases spanning the gap. Per germline, CDR1 LNHDA and CDR2 SQIVND (reference sequence).